These T cell receptor beta chains were read from a single sample in a study of shared clonotypes between healthy human individuals. Generated by immunoSEQ multiplex PCR, the TCRdb table keeps only in-frame clones and is missing some. The repertoire holds fewer than 700,000 clones, with about 80% as singletons. Sequences were obtained from PBMCs. The receptors shown here come from a middle-aged woman in good health. Some clones in this sample may be carry-over from other donors' samples. Each CDR3 is given with its conserved first and last residue. Each record gives: CDR3 length, J gene, V gene, D gene, clone size, CDR3 protein, CDR3 DNA. A D gene is named only where the DNA matches it firmly. Size values are once, few and many counts, or a class for expanded clones, and some rows have none.

length: 13
J: TRBJ1-1
V: TRBV5-8
D: .
size: .
CDR3: CASSLHRETEAFF
DNA: TGTGCCAGCAGCCTTCACAGGGAAACTGAAGCTTTCTTT

length: 15
J: TRBJ1-5
V: TRBV5-5
D: .
size: .
CDR3: CASSPLKGSNQPQHF
DNA: TGTGCCAGCAGCCCCCTGAAGGGGAGCAATCAGCCCCAGCATTTT

length: 14
J: TRBJ2-2
V: TRBV11-2
D: .
size: .
CDR3: CASSYRTDTGELFF
DNA: TGTGCCAGCAGCTACCGAACAGATACTGGGGAGCTGTTTTTT

length: 16
J: TRBJ2-7
V: TRBV28
D: TRBD1
size: once
CDR3: CASSPIAGDRGYEQYF
DNA: TGTGCCAGCAGTCCTATTGCCGGGGACAGGGGGTACGAGCAGTACTTC

length: 14
J: TRBJ2-7
V: TRBV6-5
D: TRBD2
size: .
CDR3: CASRNSGTLDEQYF
DNA: TGTGCCAGCAGGAATAGCGGGACTTTGGACGAGCAGTACTTC

length: 16
J: TRBJ2-3
V: TRBV5-1
D: .
size: many
CDR3: CASSVYGTPGSDTQYF
DNA: TGCGCCAGCAGCGTCTACGGGACACCCGGTTCAGATACGCAGTATTTT

length: 15
J: TRBJ2-2
V: TRBV6-6
D: TRBD1
size: .
CDR3: CASRLTGGQTGELFF
DNA: TGTGCCAGCAGACTGACAGGGGGCCAGACCGGGGAGCTGTTTTTT

length: 12
J: TRBJ2-3
V: TRBV5-1
D: .
size: .
CDR3: CSSAGDTDTQYF
DNA: TGCTCTAGCGCAGGGGACACAGATACGCAGTATTTT

length: 14
J: TRBJ1-2
V: TRBV11-2
D: .
size: .
CDR3: CASSQSTGYIGYTF
DNA: TGTGCCAGCAGCCAATCGACAGGTTATATTGGCTACACCTTC

length: 13
J: TRBJ2-7
V: TRBV18
D: .
size: .
CDR3: CASSPAGQGEQYF
DNA: TGTGCCAGCTCACCAGCAGGGCAGGGCGAGCAGTACTTC

length: 13
J: TRBJ2-5
V: TRBV7-6
D: .
size: .
CDR3: CASSSDTGGSQYF
DNA: TGTGCCAGCAGCTCAGACACGGGCGGGTCCCAGTACTTC

length: 14
J: TRBJ2-7
V: TRBV11-3
D: TRBD2
size: .
CDR3: CASSLGGLVDEQYF
DNA: TGTGCCAGCAGCTTGGGCGGACTAGTAGACGAGCAGTACTTC

length: 13
J: TRBJ1-1
V: TRBV19
D: .
size: .
CDR3: CASSTGKSLEAFF
DNA: TGTGCCAGTAGTACAGGGAAAAGCCTAGAAGCTTTCTTT

length: 16
J: TRBJ1-5
V: TRBV28
D: TRBD1
size: .
CDR3: CASSLSPQGRNQPQHF
DNA: TGTGCCAGCAGTCTCAGCCCACAGGGGAGAAATCAGCCCCAGCATTTT

length: 13
J: TRBJ2-7
V: TRBV5-8
D: TRBD2
size: .
CDR3: CASSRGLAGVKYF
DNA: TGTGCCAGCAGCAGGGGACTAGCGGGAGTAAAGTACTTC

length: 13
J: TRBJ2-7
V: TRBV5-4
D: .
size: .
CDR3: CASSLKGSYEQYF
DNA: TGTGCCAGCAGCTTGAAAGGCAGCTACGAGCAGTACTTC

length: 13
J: TRBJ2-1
V: TRBV9
D: TRBD2
size: .
CDR3: CASSSGTYNEQFF
DNA: TGTGCCAGCAGCAGCGGGACCTACAATGAGCAGTTCTTC

length: 13
J: TRBJ2-5
V: TRBV5-8
D: TRBD1
size: .
CDR3: CASSRDRQETQYF
DNA: TGTGCCAGCAGCAGGGACAGGCAAGAGACCCAGTACTTC

length: 12
J: TRBJ2-1
V: TRBV29-1
D: .
size: .
CDR3: CSVAAEYNEQFF
DNA: TGCAGCGTTGCGGCAGAATACAATGAGCAGTTCTTC

length: 15
J: TRBJ2-7
V: TRBV19
D: .
size: .
CDR3: CASSKPGLGRYEQYF
DNA: TGTGCCAGTAGTAAACCGGGCCTAGGAAGGTACGAGCAGTACTTC

length: 13
J: TRBJ2-7
V: TRBV9
D: TRBD1
size: few
CDR3: CASSSGTGSEQYF
DNA: TGTGCCAGCAGCTCCGGGACAGGGAGCGAGCAGTACTTC

length: 17
J: TRBJ2-7
V: TRBV7-9
D: .
size: once
CDR3: CASSQDQSGKTTYEQYF
DNA: TGTGCCAGCAGCCAAGACCAATCGGGGAAAACCACCTACGAGCAGTACTTC

length: 15
J: TRBJ2-7
V: TRBV7-9
D: .
size: many
CDR3: CASSPVVRRVNEQYF
DNA: TGTGCCAGCAGCCCGGTGGTCAGGAGGGTCAACGAGCAGTACTTC

length: 16
J: TRBJ2-1
V: TRBV7-9
D: TRBD2
size: .
CDR3: CASSPLAGGRTNEQFF
DNA: TGTGCCAGCAGCCCCCTAGCGGGAGGAAGAACGAATGAGCAGTTCTTC

length: 18
J: TRBJ1-5
V: TRBV11-3
D: .
size: .
CDR3: CASSETLVRENSNQPQHF
DNA: TGTGCCAGCAGCGAAACCCTAGTGAGGGAAAATAGCAATCAGCCCCAGCATTTT

length: 12
J: TRBJ2-5
V: TRBV28
D: .
size: once
CDR3: CASSPPNDPEHF
DNA: TGTGCCAGCAGCCCCCCTAATGATCCTGAACACTTC

length: 14
J: TRBJ2-2
V: TRBV19
D: .
size: .
CDR3: CASSRTTNTGELFF
DNA: TGTGCCAGTAGTCGAACGACTAACACCGGGGAGCTGTTTTTT

length: 15
J: TRBJ2-3
V: TRBV5-4
D: .
size: few
CDR3: CASSSSNRDTDTQYF
DNA: TGTGCCAGCAGCTCATCCAACAGGGACACAGATACGCAGTATTTT

length: 14
J: TRBJ2-7
V: TRBV13
D: TRBD1
size: .
CDR3: CARGTGGGSYEQYF
DNA: TGTGCCCGGGGGACAGGGGGCGGCTCCTACGAGCAGTACTTC

length: 15
J: TRBJ2-2
V: TRBV5-1
D: .
size: .
CDR3: CASTEDSQNTGELFF
DNA: TGCGCCAGCACAGAGGACTCCCAGAACACCGGGGAGCTGTTTTTT

length: 13
J: TRBJ2-7
V: TRBV29-1
D: .
size: .
CDR3: CSVEDPGTYEQYF
DNA: TGCAGCGTTGAAGATCCAGGAACCTACGAGCAGTACTTC

length: 16
J: TRBJ2-3
V: TRBV19
D: .
size: .
CDR3: CASSEGRELRADTQYF
DNA: TGTGCCAGTAGTGAGGGGCGGGAACTCCGGGCAGATACGCAGTATTTT

length: 16
J: TRBJ2-5
V: TRBV7-9
D: TRBD1
size: .
CDR3: CASRPPGQGNQETQYF
DNA: TGTGCCAGCAGGCCTCCGGGACAGGGAAACCAAGAGACCCAGTACTTC

length: 19
J: TRBJ2-7
V: TRBV4-1
D: TRBD2
size: .
CDR3: CASSQVATGWTSGKGEQYF
DNA: TGCGCCAGCAGCCAAGTTGCGACAGGGTGGACTAGCGGGAAAGGTGAGCAGTACTTC

length: 14
J: TRBJ1-2
V: TRBV4-2
D: TRBD1
size: .
CDR3: CASSQLGTDYGYTF
DNA: TGTGCCAGCAGCCAACTAGGGACAGACTATGGCTACACCTTC

length: 12
J: TRBJ2-5
V: TRBV28
D: .
size: .
CDR3: CASSLLTETQYF
DNA: TGTGCCAGCAGTTTGCTGACGGAGACCCAGTACTTC

length: 16
J: TRBJ2-3
V: TRBV7-6
D: .
size: .
CDR3: CASSLGQAGAADTQYF
DNA: TGTGCCAGCAGCTTAGGACAGGCGGGAGCGGCAGATACGCAGTATTTT

length: 16
J: TRBJ2-3
V: TRBV28
D: TRBD2
size: .
CDR3: CASSPSLAGVSDTQYF
DNA: TGTGCCAGCAGTCCATCCCTAGCGGGAGTTTCAGATACGCAGTATTTT

length: 13
J: TRBJ2-3
V: TRBV28
D: .
size: .
CDR3: CASSTTVPDTQYF
DNA: TGTGCCAGCAGTACCACAGTGCCAGATACGCAGTATTTT

length: 15
J: TRBJ1-1
V: TRBV6-1
D: .
size: .
CDR3: CASTYLRDGGTEAFF
DNA: TGTGCCAGCACTTATCTCAGGGACGGCGGCACTGAAGCTTTCTTT

length: 16
J: TRBJ1-5
V: TRBV28
D: .
size: .
CDR3: CASRVFQGIGNQPQHF
DNA: TGTGCCAGCAGAGTCTTTCAGGGGATTGGCAATCAGCCCCAGCATTTT

length: 16
J: TRBJ2-3
V: TRBV18
D: TRBD2
size: .
CDR3: CASSPLGQRGTDTQYF
DNA: TGTGCCAGCTCACCTCTGGGTCAGCGGGGGACAGATACGCAGTATTTT

length: 16
J: TRBJ2-3
V: TRBV18
D: TRBD2
size: .
CDR3: CASTLAGGPSTDTQYF
DNA: TGTGCCAGCACCCTAGCGGGAGGGCCAAGCACAGATACGCAGTATTTT

length: 13
J: TRBJ2-5
V: TRBV5-1
D: .
size: .
CDR3: CASSFFGEETQYF
DNA: TGCGCCAGCAGCTTTTTCGGGGAAGAGACCCAGTACTTC

length: 15
J: TRBJ2-2
V: TRBV27
D: TRBD1
size: .
CDR3: CASSSGTGRTGELFF
DNA: TGTGCCAGCAGTTCCGGGACAGGGCGGACCGGGGAGCTGTTTTTT

length: 15
J: TRBJ2-5
V: TRBV18
D: .
size: .
CDR3: CASSPPLGDQETQYF
DNA: TGTGCCAGCTCACCACCACTGGGGGACCAAGAGACCCAGTACTTC

length: 14
J: TRBJ2-1
V: TRBV7-2
D: .
size: .
CDR3: CASSSRAGYNEQFF
DNA: TGTGCCAGCAGCTCCCGGGCTGGTTACAATGAGCAGTTCTTC

length: 14
J: TRBJ1-1
V: TRBV28
D: TRBD1
size: .
CDR3: CASTDRDLNTEAFF
DNA: TGTGCCAGCACCGACAGGGACCTAAACACTGAAGCTTTCTTT